The 17 T cell receptor beta chains listed next were all sequenced from one sample in a study of T-cell memory formation after mild COVID-19. TCRdb re-called the 5' RACE reads with MiXCR, one entry per CDR3 protein. The sample holds 200,000 to 250,000 distinct CDR3 sequences; 7.5% to 10% are singletons and the top ten take roughly 21%. Sequencing was done on a sample of PBMCs or a T cell subset sorted from them (not recorded which). The receptors here all came from a man between 18 and 35 years old who had mild COVID-19 (a few samples of this study predate the infection). Cell type and time point are not known.

There are a few counts of this clonotype. The CDR3 reads CASSGAPGTALLYEQYF. The CDR3 DNA sequence: TGTGCCAGCAGCGGCGCTCCCGGGACAGCGCTACTCTACGAGCAGTACTTC. The rearrangement joins TRBV7-8 to TRBJ2-7, with 7 nucleotides matching TRBD1. The CDR3 consists of 17 residues. The trim removed 5 bases at V and 3 bases at J, leaving 16 bases unmatched. Germline V CDR1 and CDR2: SGHVS, FQNEAQ.

The rearrangement uses TRBV7-3 and TRBJ2-7, with 7 positions matching TRBD1. Germline V gene data show CDR1 as SGHTA and CDR2 as FQGTGA. The junction had 6 bases not matched to a gene; V was cut back by 4 bases and J by 3 bases. The CDR3 length is 14 residues. CDR3 region: CASSSGQRNYEQYF. The CDR3 bases are TGTGCCAGCAGCTCGGGACAGAGAAACTACGAGCAGTACTTC.

The rearrangement links TRBV6-2 or TRBV6-3 to TRBJ2-1, with 13 bases that match TRBD2. J was trimmed by 5 bases and V by 2 bases; bases with no gene match: 6. Germline values: CDR1 MNHEY, CDR2 SVGEGT. This CDR3 is built from 17 residues. The CDR3 loop is CASSYAATSGGDNEQFF. DNA of the CDR3: TGTGCCAGCAGTTACGCCGCCACTAGCGGGGGGGACAATGAGCAGTTCTTC.

This clonotype was observed a handful of times. The rearrangement joins TRBV5-1 to TRBJ1-3; no clear D gene. The CDR3 is 16 amino acids. Looked up from germline, CDR1 is SGHRS and CDR2 is YFSETQ. Trimming took 3 bases from V and 7 from J, leaving 20 bases between them. The CDR3 loop reads CASSSFPPGNGNTIYF. The DNA for the CDR3 is TGCGCCAGCAGCTCTTTCCCCCCGGGGAATGGTAACACCATATATTTT.

The rearrangement uses TRBV20-1 and TRBJ1-2; TRBD1 might be the D (6 bases). The germline V gene has CDR1 DFQATT and CDR2 SNEGSKA (reference sequence). V dropped 4 bases and J dropped 2 bases, with 17 bases sitting between them. The CDR3 is made up of 15 amino acids. CDR3 coding DNA: TGCAGTGCTAAGGGGGTAATGAAGCCGAACTATGGCTACACCTTC. Protein sequence: CSAKGVMKPNYGYTF.

This clonotype appeared a few times. The chain employs TRBV7-2 and TRBJ1-5; D gene ambiguous. The CDR3 sequence is 15 residues long. With 3 bases removed from V and 2 bases from J, the gap between germline ends came to 11 bases. Per germline, CDR1 SGHTA and CDR2 FQGNSA. The CDR3 reads CASSLALAGNQPQHF. The CDR3 DNA follows: TGTGCCAGCAGCTTGGCCTTGGCAGGCAATCAGCCCCAGCATTTT.

The gene calls are TRBV6-2 or TRBV6-3 and TRBJ2-3; D is perhaps TRBD1 (5 bases). CDR1 and CDR2 (germline): MNHEY, SVGEGT. Trimming shortened V by 6 bases and J by 1 base, and 5 bases separated the two germline ends. This CDR3 comprises 12 residues. DNA for the CDR3: TGTGCCAGCAGACAGGGCACAGATACGCAGTATTTT. Amino acids: CASRQGTDTQYF.

The chain recombines TRBV7-2 with TRBJ2-1, with TRBD1 matching 7 bases. In germline, CDR1 is SGHTA, CDR2 FQGNSA. The CDR3 extends over 11 amino acids. J gave up 8 bases and V 8 bases, and 3 bases lay outside the gene matches. The CDR3 reads CASDRVDEQFF. In nucleotides, the CDR3 is TGTGCCAGCGACAGGGTCGATGAGCAGTTCTTC.

The chain is built from TRBV7-2 and TRBJ1-1; no reliable D call. Germline-derived CDR1 and CDR2 are SGHTA and FQGNSA. The CDR3 is 14 residues long. The V gene lost 4 bases and the J gene lost 4 bases, with 13 bases spanning the gap. Here the CDR3 reads CASSSHGDITEAFF. The CDR3 nucleotides read TGTGCCAGCAGCTCGCACGGTGATATCACTGAAGCTTTCTTT.

This sequence joins TRBV19 and TRBJ1-4; possible D gene TRBD1, 6 bases. With 1 base removed from V and 5 bases from J, the gap between germline ends came to 8 bases. CDR3 length: 14 residues. CDR1 and CDR2 from the germline V gene are LNHDA and SQIVND (reference sequence). The CDR3 protein is CASSIGTANEKLFF. In nucleotides, the CDR3 is TGTGCCAGTAGTATAGGGACAGCGAATGAAAAACTGTTTTTT.

This clonotype was seen only a few times. V gene TRBV2 combines with J gene TRBJ1-4; D may be TRBD1 (5 bases). CDR1 SNHLY and CDR2 FYNNEI come from the germline V gene. With 3 bases removed from V and 11 bases from J, the gap between germline ends came to 10 bases. The CDR3 is made up of 12 amino acids. The CDR3, as DNA: TGTGCCAGCAGTGATGGGGCAGGGAAACTGTTTTTT. Translating gives CASSDGAGKLFF.

J is TRBJ2-5 and V is TRBV5-1; 7 bases match TRBD1. Trimming at V came to 4 bases and at J to 0 bases, leaving 12 bases not matched to a gene. From germline, CDR1 is SGHRS and CDR2 YFSETQ. The CDR3 has 17 amino acids. The CDR3 is CASSRRQGEGYQETQYF. The DNA of the CDR3 is TGCGCCAGCAGCCGTAGACAGGGAGAGGGGTACCAAGAGACCCAGTACTTC. The full variable domain, with the rest looked up from reference TRBV5-1 and TRBJ2-5, is KAGVTQTPRYLIKTRGQQVTLSCSPISGHRSVSWYQQTPGQGLQFLFEYFSETQRNKGNFPGRFSGRQFSNSRSEMNVSTLELGDSALYLCASSRRQGEGYQETQYFGPGTRLLVL.

This chain connects TRBV29-1 to TRBJ1-4, with a tentative D call TRBD1 (6 bases). The CDR3 is 14 residues long. Germline values: CDR1 SQVTM, CDR2 ANQGSEA. Trimming shortened V by 4 bases and J by 3 bases, and 12 bases separated the two germline ends. This chain's CDR3 is CSVGTGPANEKLFF. The CDR3, as DNA: TGCAGCGTTGGAACAGGGCCGGCTAATGAAAAACTGTTTTTT. The full variable domain, rest sourced from reference TRBV29-1 and TRBJ1-4, is SAVISQKPSRDICQRGTSLTIQCQVDSQVTMMFWYRQQPGQSLTLIATANQGSEATYESGFVIDKFPISRPNLTFSTLTVSNMSPEDSSIYLCSVGTGPANEKLFFGSGTQLSVL.

This clonotype appeared a few times. J is TRBJ1-6 and V is TRBV28; possibly TRBD1 for D (5 bases). V lost 1 base, J lost 10 bases, and 14 bases lay in between. Per the germline V gene, CDR1 is MDHEN and CDR2 is SYDVKM. The CDR3 extends over 15 amino acids. The CDR3 here is CASSLYPEGRSPLHF. DNA for the CDR3: TGTGCCAGCAGTTTATATCCGGAGGGGAGATCACCCCTCCACTTT.

This clonotype was counted between two and nine times. The V gene is TRBV28, the J gene TRBJ2-2; unclear D gene. The CDR3 has 15 amino acids. The germline V gene encodes CDR1 MDHEN and CDR2 SYDVKM. The ends were cut back, 2 bases at V and 5 bases at J, with 12 bases in the middle. In nucleotides, the CDR3 is TGTGCCAGCAGTTTAGGCGCTAGAGAAACCGGGGAGCTGTTTTTT. Protein product: CASSLGARETGELFF.

This chain links TRBV6-5 with TRBJ1-1; no firm D call. Germline lookup yields CDR1 MNHEY and CDR2 SVGAGI. V gave up 7 bases and J gave up 1 base, with 13 bases separating them. This CDR3 has 14 residues. CDR3 sequence: CASNLWTENTEAFF. CDR3 bases: TGTGCCAGCAACCTTTGGACGGAGAACACTGAAGCTTTCTTT.

This clonotype has a handful of counts. V and J are TRBV6-2 or TRBV6-3 and TRBJ2-7; TRBD2 matches 13 bases. Germline V gene lookup returns CDR1 MNHEY and CDR2 SVGEGT. Trimming at V came to 7 bases and at J to 4 bases, leaving 4 bases not matched to a gene. This CDR3 contains 14 residues. The CDR3 nucleotides are TGTGCCAGCACGACTAGCGGGGGGCGTTACGAGCAGTACTTC. Protein sequence: CASTTSGGRYEQYF.